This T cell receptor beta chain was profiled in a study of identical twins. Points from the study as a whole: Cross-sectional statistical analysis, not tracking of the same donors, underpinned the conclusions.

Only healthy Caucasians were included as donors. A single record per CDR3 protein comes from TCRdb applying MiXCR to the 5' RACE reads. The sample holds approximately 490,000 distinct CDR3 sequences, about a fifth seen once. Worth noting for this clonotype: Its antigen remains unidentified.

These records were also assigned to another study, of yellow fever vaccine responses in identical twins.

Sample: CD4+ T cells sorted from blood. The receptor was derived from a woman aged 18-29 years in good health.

The CDR3, as DNA: TGCGCCAGCAGCTTGGCCGCGGCAGCCTACGAGCAGTACTTC. It is translated as CASSLAAAAYEQYF. V is TRBV5-1 and J is TRBJ2-7; the D is unclear. V gave up 0 bases and J gave up 2 bases, with 9 bases separating them. Germline CDR1 SGHRS, CDR2 YFSETQ. CDR3 length: 14 residues.